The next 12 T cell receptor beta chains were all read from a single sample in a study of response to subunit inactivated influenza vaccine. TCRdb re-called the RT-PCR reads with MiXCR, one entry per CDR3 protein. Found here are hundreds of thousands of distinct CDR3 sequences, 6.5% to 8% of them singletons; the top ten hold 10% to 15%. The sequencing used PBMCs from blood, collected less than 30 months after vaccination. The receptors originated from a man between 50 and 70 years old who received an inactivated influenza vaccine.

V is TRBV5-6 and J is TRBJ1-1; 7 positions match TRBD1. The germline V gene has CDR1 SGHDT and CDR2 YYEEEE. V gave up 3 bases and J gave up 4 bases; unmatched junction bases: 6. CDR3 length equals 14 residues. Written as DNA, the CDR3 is TGTGCCAGCAGCTCCAGACAGGGTGTCACTGAAGCTTTCTTT. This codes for CASSSRQGVTEAFF.

The CDR3 here is CSVRGLAGAGELFF. The CDR3 coding sequence is TGCAGCGTCCGGGGACTAGCGGGAGCCGGGGAGCTGTTTTTT. The chain employs TRBV29-1 and TRBJ2-2; 14 bases fit TRBD2. Losses at the gene ends were 6 bases for V and 6 bases for J; bases not matched to a gene: 3. Germline V lookup: CDR1 SQVTM, CDR2 ANQGSEA. The CDR3 contains 14 residues.

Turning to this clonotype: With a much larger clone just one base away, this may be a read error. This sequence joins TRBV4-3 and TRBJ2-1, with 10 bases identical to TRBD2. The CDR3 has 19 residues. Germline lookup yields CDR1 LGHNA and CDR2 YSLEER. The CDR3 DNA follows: TGCACCAGCAGCCAAGATATGGGGACTAGCGACTTATATGGCAATGAGCAGTTCTTC. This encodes CTSSQDMGTSDLYGNEQFF.

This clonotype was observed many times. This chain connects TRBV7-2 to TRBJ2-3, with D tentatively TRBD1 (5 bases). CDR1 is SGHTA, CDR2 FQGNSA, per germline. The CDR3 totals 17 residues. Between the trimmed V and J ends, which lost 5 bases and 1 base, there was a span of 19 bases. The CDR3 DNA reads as TGTGCCAGCAGCCCCGACCTTATTGGGGCCGGCACAGATACGCAGTATTTT. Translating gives CASSPDLIGAGTDTQYF.

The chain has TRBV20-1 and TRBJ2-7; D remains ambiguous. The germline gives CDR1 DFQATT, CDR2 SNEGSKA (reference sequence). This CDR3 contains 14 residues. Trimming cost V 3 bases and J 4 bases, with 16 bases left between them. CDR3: CSASRSAENYEQYF. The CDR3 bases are TGCAGTGCTAGTAGGTCGGCGGAGAATTACGAGCAGTACTTC.

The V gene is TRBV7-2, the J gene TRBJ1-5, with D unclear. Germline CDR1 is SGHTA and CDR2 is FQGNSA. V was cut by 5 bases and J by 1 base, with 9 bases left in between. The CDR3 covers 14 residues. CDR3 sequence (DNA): TGTGCCAGCAGCCCCTTTACGAGCAATCAGCCCCAGCATTTT. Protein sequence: CASSPFTSNQPQHF.

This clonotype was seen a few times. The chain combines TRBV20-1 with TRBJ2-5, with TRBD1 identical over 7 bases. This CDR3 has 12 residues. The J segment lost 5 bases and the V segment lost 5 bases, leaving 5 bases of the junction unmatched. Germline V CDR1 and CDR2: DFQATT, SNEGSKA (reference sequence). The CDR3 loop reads CSALKQGETQYF. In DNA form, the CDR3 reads TGCAGTGCTTTGAAACAGGGGGAGACCCAGTACTTC.

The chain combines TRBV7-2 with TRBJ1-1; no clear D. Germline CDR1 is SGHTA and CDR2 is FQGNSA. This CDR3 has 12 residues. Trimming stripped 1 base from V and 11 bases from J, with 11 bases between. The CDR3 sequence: CASSLVARWAFF. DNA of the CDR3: TGTGCCAGCAGCTTAGTGGCCCGTTGGGCTTTCTTT.

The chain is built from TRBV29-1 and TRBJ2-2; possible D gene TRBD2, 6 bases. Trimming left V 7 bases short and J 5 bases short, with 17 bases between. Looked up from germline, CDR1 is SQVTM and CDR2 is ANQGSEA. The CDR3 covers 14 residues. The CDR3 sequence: CSARLGGGTGELFF. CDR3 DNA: TGCAGCGCTCGACTAGGAGGTGGGACCGGGGAGCTGTTTTTT.

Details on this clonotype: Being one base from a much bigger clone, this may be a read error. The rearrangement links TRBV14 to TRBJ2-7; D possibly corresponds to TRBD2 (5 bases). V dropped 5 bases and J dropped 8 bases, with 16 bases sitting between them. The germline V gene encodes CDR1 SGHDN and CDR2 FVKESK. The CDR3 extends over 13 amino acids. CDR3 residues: CASSDKTSHKQYF. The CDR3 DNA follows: TGTGCCAGCAGCGATAAAACTAGTCACAAGCAGTACTTC.

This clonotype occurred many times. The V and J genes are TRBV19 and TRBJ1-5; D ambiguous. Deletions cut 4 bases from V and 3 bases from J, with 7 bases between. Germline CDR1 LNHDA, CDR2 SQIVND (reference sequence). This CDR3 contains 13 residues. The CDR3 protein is CASSRRDNQPQHF. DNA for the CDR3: TGTGCCAGTAGTAGGAGAGACAATCAGCCCCAGCATTTT. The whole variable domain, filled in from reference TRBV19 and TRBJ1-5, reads DGGITQSPKYLFRKEGQNVTLSCEQNLNHDAMYWYRQDPGQGLRLIYYSQIVNDFQKGDIAEGYSVSREKKESFPLTVTSAQKNPTAFYLCASSRRDNQPQHFGDGTRLSIL.

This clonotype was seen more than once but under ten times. Written as DNA, the CDR3 is TGTGCCAGCAGCTCGATAAGGCGAAACTACGAGCAGTACTTC. This gives the protein CASSSIRRNYEQYF. The rearrangement links TRBV7-9 to TRBJ2-7; D gene ambiguous. Germline CDR1 and CDR2: SEHNR and FQNEAQ (reference sequence). V gave up 4 bases and J gave up 3 bases, with 13 bases separating them. This CDR3 spans 14 amino acids.